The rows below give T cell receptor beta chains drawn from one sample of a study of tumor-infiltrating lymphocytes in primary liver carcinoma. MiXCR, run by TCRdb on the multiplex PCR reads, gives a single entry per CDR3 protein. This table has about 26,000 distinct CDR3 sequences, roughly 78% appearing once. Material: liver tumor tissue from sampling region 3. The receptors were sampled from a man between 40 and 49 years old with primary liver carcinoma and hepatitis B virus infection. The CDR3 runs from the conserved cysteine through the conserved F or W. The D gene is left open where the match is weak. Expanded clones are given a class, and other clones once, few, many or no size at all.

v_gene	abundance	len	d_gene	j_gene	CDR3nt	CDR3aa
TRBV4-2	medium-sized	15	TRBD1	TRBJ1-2	TGTGCCAGCAGCCAAGAGGCAGGGGGCGGATCTGGCTACACCTTC	CASSQEAGGGSGYTF
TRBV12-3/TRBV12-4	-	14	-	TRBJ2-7	TGTGCCAGCAGCCCCCCCAGGGATCGGTACGAGCAGTACTTC	CASSPPRDRYEQYF
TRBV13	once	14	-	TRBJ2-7	TGTGCCAGGAGCCTCGTACAGTACAACTATGAGCAGTACTTC	CARSLVQYNYEQYF
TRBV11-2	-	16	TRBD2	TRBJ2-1	TGTGCCAGCACCTTGGAGCCCCTAGCGGGAATGAATGAGCAGTTCTTC	CASTLEPLAGMNEQFF
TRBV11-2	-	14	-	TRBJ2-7	TGTGCCAGTCGCTCAGATCTTGGTGGGTGGGAGCAGTACTTC	CASRSDLGGWEQYF
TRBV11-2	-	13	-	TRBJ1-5	TGTGCCGGCAGATACAGAAGGGCAGATACGCAGCATTTT	CAGRYRRADTQHF
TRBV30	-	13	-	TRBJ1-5	TGTGCCGGGAGTGGCCATATAAATCAGCCCCAGCATTTT	CAGSGHINQPQHF
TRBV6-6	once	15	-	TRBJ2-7	TGTGCCAGCAGCCCCGACACCTACGGGTACTACGAGCAGTACTTC	CASSPDTYGYYEQYF
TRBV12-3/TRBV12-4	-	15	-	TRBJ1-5	TGTGCCAGTAGTTTTGGGCAAGGAAGCAATCATTCCCAGCATTTT	CASSFGQGSNHSQHF
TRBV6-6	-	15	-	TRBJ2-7	TGTGCCAGCAGTCGCGACATCTACTGGAACTACGAGCAGTACTTC	CASSRDIYWNYEQYF
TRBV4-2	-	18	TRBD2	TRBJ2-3	TGTGCCAGCAGCCAAGTGGCGCTTCTGGCGGGAGCGGCAGATACGAAGTATTTT	CASSQVALLAGAADTKYF
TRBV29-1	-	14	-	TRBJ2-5	TGCAGCGCGAGGTCCGGTCAGGACCGAGAGACCCAGCACTTC	CSARSGQDRETQHF
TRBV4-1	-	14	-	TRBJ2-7	TGCGCCAGCAGCTTGGGGGACGAGCTCGGCGAACAGTACTTC	CASSLGDELGEQYF
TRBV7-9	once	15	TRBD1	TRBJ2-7	TGTGCCAGCAGCTCTAGACAGGGGAAAGGGTATGAGAAGTACTTC	CASSSRQGKGYEKYF
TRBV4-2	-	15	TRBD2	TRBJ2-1	TGTGCCAGCAGGCCAACCGGGACTAGCGTCAATGAGCAGTTCTTC	CASRPTGTSVNEQFF
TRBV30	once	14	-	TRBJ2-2	TGTGCCTGGAGTGTACTGTTGGCGTCCGGGGAGCTCTTTTTT	CAWSVLLASGELFF
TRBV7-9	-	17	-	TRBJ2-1	TGCGCCAGCAGGTTACCATATCAGGGGCCTAAAACAAATGATCAGTTCTTC	CASRLPYQGPKTNDQFF
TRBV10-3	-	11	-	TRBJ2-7	TGTGCCACGCCCGAGGGAAACGAGCAGAACTTC	CATPEGNEQNF
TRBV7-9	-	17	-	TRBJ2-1	TGTGTCAGCAGCTTGCTATATCAGGGGCCTAAAACAAATGAGCAGTTCTTC	CVSSLLYQGPKTNEQFF
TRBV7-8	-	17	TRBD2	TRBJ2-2	TGTGCCAGCAGTTTCCAGACTAGCGGGGCGAACACCGAGGAGCTGTTTTTT	CASSFQTSGANTEELFF
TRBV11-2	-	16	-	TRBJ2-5	TGTGTCAGCAGCCAAACTCCTGGCGGGTGGAAAGAGTCCCATTACTTC	CVSSQTPGGWKESHYF
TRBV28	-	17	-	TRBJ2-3	TGTGCCAGCAGTGTTGCCGGGATAGGGGTCGGCGCAGATACGCAGTATTTT	CASSVAGIGVGADTQYF
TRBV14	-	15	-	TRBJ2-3	TGTGTCAGCAGCCGAGCTCCGGGAGCATTAGGTACGCAGTATTTT	CVSSRAPGALGTQYF
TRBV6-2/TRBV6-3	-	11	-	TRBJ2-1	TGTACCAGCAGAATCGGGGACGAGCAGTTCTTC	CTSRIGDEQFF